Described below is a single T cell receptor (beta chain) sequence and its context. Other DNA sequences from this sample encode an identical CDR3 as well. The sample belongs to a study of T cell changes during pregnancy in multiple sclerosis. The V end lost 6 bases, the J end lost 14 bases, and 13 bases lay between the germline ends. CDR3 length: 11 residues. The germline V gene has CDR1 SNHLY and CDR2 FYNNEI. TCRdb's table, derived via immunoSEQ multiplex PCR, lists solely in-frame clones and lacks some. The sample shows tens of thousands of clones, 75% to 95% of them seen only once. The receptor's source is a female donor in good health, enrolled as a control in a pregnancy study. The chain is built from TRBV2 and TRBJ1-4; possible D gene TRBD1, 5 bases. The sample here was CD4+ T cells from peripheral blood mononuclear cells, taken after pregnancy. Here the CDR3 reads CASSPGLRLFF. The CDR3 nucleotides read TGTGCCAGCAGCCCAGGGTTGAGGCTGTTTTTT.